A single sample gave rise to the 5 T cell receptor beta chains below, sequenced in a study of graft-versus-host responses after intestinal transplantation. Libraries were prepared by immunoSEQ multiplex PCR; TCRdb keeps only in-frame clonotypes and omits some of them. The table lists more than 12,000 clones, 25% to 35% of them singletons. Source: alloreactive CD4+ T cells from a mixed lymphocyte reaction culture, taken before intestinal transplant. Subset described: CFSE-low proliferating T cells sorted from roughly six-day pre-transplant mixed lymphocyte reaction (GvH or HvG direction). These receptor sequences come from a human patient who received an intestinal transplant.

This clone showed up just once. This chain links TRBV7-8 with TRBJ2-1; 10 nucleotides agree with TRBD2. This CDR3 is built from 16 residues. The V segment lost 5 bases and the J segment 5 bases; nucleotides outside the gene matches: 9. The germline V gene encodes CDR1 SGHVS and CDR2 FQNEAQ. This CDR3 reads CASSAIRTSGNNEQFF. The CDR3 DNA sequence: TGTGCCAGCAGCGCTATTAGGACTAGCGGAAACAATGAGCAGTTCTTC.

This clone turned up a few times. The chain has TRBV7-6 and TRBJ2-1; 9 bases match TRBD2. The germline CDR1 and CDR2 sequences are SGHVS and FNYEAQ. This CDR3 region has 16 residues. After removal of 0 bases from V and 10 bases from J, the junction contained 10 bases not matched to a gene. The DNA for the CDR3 is TGTGCCAGCAGCTTAGCGGCGGGAGGGCCAGCTGAGGAGCAGTTCTTC. Translated: CASSLAAGGPAEEQFF.

This clone is labeled as large. The rearrangement links TRBV15 to TRBJ1-2, with 9 nucleotides matching TRBD1. V shed 1 base and J 8 bases; nucleotides not matched to a gene: 5. The germline CDR1 and CDR2 sequences are LNHNV and YYDKDF (reference sequence). The CDR3 spans 14 residues. The CDR3 here is CATSRGQGEGGYTF. CDR3 bases: TGTGCCACCAGCAGAGGACAGGGGGAGGGCGGCTACACCTTC.

The rearrangement joins TRBV6-4 to TRBJ2-1; D is ambiguous. V gave up 5 bases and J gave up 0 bases, with 11 bases separating them. Per germline, CDR1 MRHNA and CDR2 SNTAGT. This CDR3 region has 15 residues. The CDR3 reads CASSQGRSSYNEQFF. The CDR3 nucleotides read TGTGCCAGCAGTCAAGGAAGGAGCTCCTACAATGAGCAGTTCTTC.

The chain uses TRBV28 and TRBJ1-2; D possibly corresponds to TRBD1 (5 bases). In germline, CDR1 is MDHEN, CDR2 SYDVKM. Trimming removed 5 bases at V and 8 bases at J, with 18 bases between. The CDR3 spans 14 residues. CDR3 DNA: TGTGCCAGCAGTCCCCCGGGCCGTCGACAGGGCTACACCTTC. It yields the protein CASSPPGRRQGYTF.